The entry below describes one T cell receptor beta chain. The antigen it recognizes is unknown. Per-base qualities were not stored, and no clone one base away is much larger. Here V drops 1 base and J drops 4 bases, and the junction holds 4 bases not matched to any gene. The CDR3, cysteine through phenylalanine, is 15 amino acids long. Of the read, only the CDR3 DNA is kept; its 45 bases are in frame from base 1. CDR1 and CDR2 are read off the germline V gene as SGHRS and YFSETQ. TCR CDR3 regions were amplified from genomic DNA by multiplex PCR using the deep immunoSEQ assay. For each cell subset, the extracted genomic DNA was distributed evenly across all wells of several immunoSEQ 96-well plates, and each plate served as one replicate. For sorted subsets, each replicate PCR was loaded with 150 to 250 ng genomic DNA, equivalent to 30,000 or so T cell genomes. Purified libraries were measured with a Qubit 3.0 fluorometer, size-checked on a Bioanalyzer 2100, and measured again with the KAPA Library Quantification kit. Each immunoSEQ 96-well plate was sequenced on its own single-read 150-cycle Illumina NextSeq 550 flow cell. Processing in the source paper ran as follows. The immunoSEQ output contained only junctional sequences without quality scores, so filtering could not match that applied to full-length reads. To assign V/J genes and CDR3, sequences were annotated using PyIR, a Python wrapper for IgBLAST v1.9, with IMGT germline references. Any read was removed if the V/J assignment was weak (E-value above 1e-6), the CDR3 was missing, or the read contained stop codons, out-of-frame junctions, or ambiguous translated residues. V3J clonotypes were defined by identical inferred V gene, J gene, and CDR3 amino acid sequence. The percentage overlap between two repertoires was calculated by dividing the number of shared unique clonotypes by the size of the smaller repertoire. Richness of each repertoire was evaluated using RTK rarefaction, the Chao1 estimator, and Recon v2.1 estimates of unobserved clonotypes. Generation probabilities for all TCRbeta clonotypes obtained by the gDNA method from a handful of donors were computed using OLGA. As stored in TCRdb, this immuneACCESS dataset retains in-frame rearrangements with V and J assigned. A fraction of the clones does not appear; measured against another copy, unresolved V genes explain less than half of the discrepancy, and the remainder lacks a known reason. V, J and clone size are taken as reported in that table, and D and trimming were inferred from the DNA itself. The table for this sample lists about 2.4 million clones; under 95% of them were counted only once. Jointly, the top ten make up 0.36% of the sample.

This specimen belongs to a study of shared clonotypes between healthy human individuals (dated by TCRdb to 2018 to 2021). With respect to the entire study: The cohort comprised a couple of women and a few men aged 18 to 49 years. Per donor, three plates each were used for CD4 naive and CD4 memory, two for CD8 naive, and one for CD8 memory. To increase sequencing depth and limit assay-specific biases, TCR repertoire library preparation and sequencing were carried out by different laboratories using diverse techniques. Per donor, leukapheresis produced somewhere between about 0.94 and 9.5 billion PBMCs. To estimate repertoire size and how much clonotype sharing occurs between individuals, the study deeply sequenced the blood TCR repertoires of five healthy adults.

General findings and caveats noted by the study authors: Only blood was sampled, and tissue TCR repertoires likely differ from those in blood. Roughly 5% of naive CD4, 3.5% of naive CD8, roughly 2.5% of memory CD4, and approximately 0.39% of memory CD8 clonotypes were shared across a few donors. Because the study included only a small number of donors, the genetic and exposure-history diversity represented was limited. Pairwise subsampling indicated that sequencing depth was expected to affect the degree of clonotype sharing among donors. Rarefaction of sorted-subset datasets indicated incomplete sequencing despite the large sequencing depth. Larger estimated clonotype richness was generally found for naive subsets than for memory subsets. Compared with non-shared clonotypes, the clonotypes found in all four sorted-subset donors had higher generation probabilities.

Donors were healthy HIV-negative adults with no recently reported acute infections or vaccinations. Only Caucasian adults living in Nashville, Tennessee, USA were represented among the donors. Magnetic negative selection was used to enrich CD4+ T cells, after which naive cells were positively selected on CD45RA and the negative fraction became the memory subset. Blood was obtained by leukapheresis, after which PBMCs were separated by Ficoll-Histopaque density gradient centrifugation and cryopreserved in liquid nitrogen vapor phase. Analytical flow cytometry was used to check the purity and quantity of every magnetically sorted T cell population. From each sorted fraction, genomic DNA was isolated and quantified by UV absorbance on a Nanodrop 2000c.

Sequencing was performed on naive CD4+ T cells from PBMCs. Per the publication, the cell subset or site label means: CD45RA+ positively selected. The chain employs TRBV5-1 and TRBJ2-2, with 7 bases matching TRBD2. The receptor was derived from a young man in good health. Some clones in this sample may be carry-over from other donors' samples. The CDR3 protein: CASSLPQRGTGELFF. The bases read TGCGCCAGCAGCTTGCCTCAGCGGGGCACCGGGGAGCTGTTTTTT.